Listed below are T cell receptor beta chains from one sample, sequenced in a study of shared clonotypes between healthy human individuals. The protocol was immunoSEQ multiplex PCR, while the TCRdb copy is restricted to in-frame clones and leaves out a portion. Of millions of clones listed, 85% to 95% are singletons. Sequenced input: naive CD8+ T cells from PBMCs. These receptors came from a man between 18 and 35 years old in good health. Some clones in this sample may be carry-over from other donors' samples. Both conserved end residues are part of each CDR3. A D gene is named only where the DNA matches it firmly. Size is stated for part of the rows, as once, few or many counts, or as a class when the clone is expanded.

CDR3 length	clone size	D gene	V gene	J gene	CDR3 protein	CDR3 DNA
15	NA	NA	TRBV28	TRBJ2-7	CASSSGGQTVYEQYF	TGTGCCAGCAGTTCAGGGGGGCAGACTGTCTACGAGCAGTACTTC
14	NA	NA	TRBV7-9	TRBJ2-7	CASSLEQELYEQYF	TGTGCCAGCAGCTTAGAGCAGGAGCTCTACGAGCAGTACTTC
16	NA	TRBD2	TRBV29-1	TRBJ2-1	CSVVGTSGRPYNEQFF	TGCAGCGTTGTGGGGACTAGCGGGAGACCTTACAATGAGCAGTTCTTC
16	NA	NA	TRBV27	TRBJ2-5	CASSRGGAVGAETQYF	TGTGCCAGCAGTCGGGGTGGGGCGGTGGGGGCAGAGACCCAGTACTTC
13	NA	NA	TRBV27	TRBJ1-2	CASSFIGSGGYTF	TGTGCCAGCAGTTTTATTGGTTCAGGGGGCTACACCTTC
15	NA	NA	TRBV29-1	TRBJ2-7	CSVEEEGTETYEQYF	TGCAGCGTTGAAGAGGAGGGGACAGAGACCTACGAGCAGTACTTC
11	NA	NA	TRBV27	TRBJ1-1	CASTLGTEAFF	TGTGCCAGCACGCTGGGCACTGAAGCTTTCTTT
12	NA	NA	TRBV7-9	TRBJ1-4	CASSSGSPELFF	TGTGCCAGCAGCTCCGGATCTCCGGAACTGTTTTTT
16	NA	TRBD2	TRBV9	TRBJ2-1	CASSVVTSGAYNEQFF	TGTGCCAGCAGCGTAGTGACTAGCGGGGCTTACAATGAGCAGTTCTTC
14	few	NA	TRBV4-3	TRBJ1-1	CASSQDKANTEAFF	TGCGCCAGCAGCCAAGATAAGGCGAACACTGAAGCTTTCTTT
12	NA	NA	TRBV27	TRBJ2-7	CASSPGPSEQYF	TGTGCCAGCAGTCCCGGTCCCTCAGAGCAGTACTTC
14	NA	NA	TRBV19	TRBJ1-1	CASSITGPYTEAFF	TGTGCCAGTAGTATAACAGGCCCCTACACTGAAGCTTTCTTT
15	NA	NA	TRBV7-9	TRBJ1-1	CASSTVVAVNTEAFF	TGTGCCAGCAGCACGGTAGTTGCAGTAAACACTGAAGCTTTCTTT
14	NA	NA	TRBV7-9	TRBJ2-7	CASSIDREGGEQYF	TGTGCCAGCAGCATTGACAGGGAGGGAGGCGAGCAGTACTTC
14	NA	TRBD2	TRBV11-2	TRBJ2-7	CASRGTSGTYEQYF	TGTGCCAGCAGAGGGACTAGCGGGACCTACGAGCAGTACTTC
15	NA	NA	TRBV19	TRBJ1-5	CASSIGTGSNQPQHF	TGTGCCAGTAGTATAGGAACAGGCAGCAATCAGCCCCAGCATTTT
12	NA	NA	TRBV2	TRBJ2-5	CASTMTQETQYF	TGTGCCAGCACTATGACCCAAGAGACCCAGTACTTC
15	NA	TRBD2	TRBV4-1	TRBJ2-7	CASSRTSGRAEEQYF	TGCGCCAGCAGCCGGACTAGCGGGAGGGCTGAAGAGCAGTACTTC
16	NA	NA	TRBV29-1	TRBJ2-2	CSALSADREGTGELFF	TGCAGCGCCCTTTCCGCGGACAGGGAGGGCACCGGGGAGCTGTTTTTT
15	NA	NA	TRBV28	TRBJ2-5	CASSWQGSSRETQYF	TGTGCCAGCAGTTGGCAGGGAAGCTCGCGGGAGACCCAGTACTTC